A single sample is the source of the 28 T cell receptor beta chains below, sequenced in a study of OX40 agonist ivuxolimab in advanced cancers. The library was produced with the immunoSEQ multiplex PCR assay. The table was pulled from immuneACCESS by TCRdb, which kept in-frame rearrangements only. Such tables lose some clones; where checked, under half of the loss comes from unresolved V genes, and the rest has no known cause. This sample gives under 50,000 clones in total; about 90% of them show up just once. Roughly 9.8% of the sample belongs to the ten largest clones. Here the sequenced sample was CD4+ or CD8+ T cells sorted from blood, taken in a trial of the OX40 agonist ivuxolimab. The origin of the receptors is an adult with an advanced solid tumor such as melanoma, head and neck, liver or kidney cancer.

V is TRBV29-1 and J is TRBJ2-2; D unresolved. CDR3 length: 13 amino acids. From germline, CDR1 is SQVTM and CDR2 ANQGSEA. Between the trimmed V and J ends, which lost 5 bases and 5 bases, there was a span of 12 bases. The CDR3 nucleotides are TGCAGCGTTCCTATTCCCAGGACCGGGGAGCTGTTTTTT. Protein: CSVPIPRTGELFF.

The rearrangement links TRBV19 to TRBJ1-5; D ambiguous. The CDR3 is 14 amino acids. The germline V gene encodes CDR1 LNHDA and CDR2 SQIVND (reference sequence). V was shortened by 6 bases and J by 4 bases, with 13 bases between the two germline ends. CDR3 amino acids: CASSLNSANQPQHF. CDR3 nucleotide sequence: TGTGCCAGTAGCTTGAACAGCGCAAATCAGCCCCAGCATTTT.

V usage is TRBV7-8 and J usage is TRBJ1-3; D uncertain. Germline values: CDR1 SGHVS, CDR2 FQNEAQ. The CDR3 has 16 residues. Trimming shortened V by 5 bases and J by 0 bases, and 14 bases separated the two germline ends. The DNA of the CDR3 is TGTGCCAGCAGCACAGTCCCGGCAGGCTCTGGAAACACCATATATTTT. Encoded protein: CASSTVPAGSGNTIYF.

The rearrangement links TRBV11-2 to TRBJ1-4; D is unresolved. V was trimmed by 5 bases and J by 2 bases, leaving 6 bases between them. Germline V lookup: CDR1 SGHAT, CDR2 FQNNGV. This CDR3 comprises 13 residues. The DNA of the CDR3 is TGTGCCAGCAGCCCAGACACTAATGAAAAACTGTTTTTT. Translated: CASSPDTNEKLFF.

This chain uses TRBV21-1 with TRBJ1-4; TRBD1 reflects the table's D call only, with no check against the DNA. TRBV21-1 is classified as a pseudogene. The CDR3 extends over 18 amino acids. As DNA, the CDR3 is TGTGCCAGCAGCAAAGGGGGACAGGGGGCGCAGGCTAATGAAAAACTGTTTTTT. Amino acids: CASSKGGQGAQANEKLFF.

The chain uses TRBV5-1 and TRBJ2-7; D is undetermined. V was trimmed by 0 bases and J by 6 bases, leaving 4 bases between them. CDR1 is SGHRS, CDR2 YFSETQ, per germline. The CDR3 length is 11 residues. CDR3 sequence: CASSLGGEQYF. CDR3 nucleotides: TGCGCCAGCAGCTTGGGGGGCGAGCAGTACTTC.

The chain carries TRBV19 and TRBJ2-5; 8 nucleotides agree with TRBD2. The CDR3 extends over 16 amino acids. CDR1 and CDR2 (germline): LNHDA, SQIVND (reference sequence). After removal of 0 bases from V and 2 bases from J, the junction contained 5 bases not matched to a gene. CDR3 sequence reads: CASSIDTASGQETQYF. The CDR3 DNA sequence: TGTGCCAGTAGTATAGATACGGCTAGCGGGCAAGAGACCCAGTACTTC. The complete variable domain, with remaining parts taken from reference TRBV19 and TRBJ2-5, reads DGGITQSPKYLFRKEGQNVTLSCEQNLNHDAMYWYRQDPGQGLRLIYYSQIVNDFQKGDIAEGYSVSREKKESFPLTVTSAQKNPTAFYLCASSIDTASGQETQYFGPGTRLLVL.

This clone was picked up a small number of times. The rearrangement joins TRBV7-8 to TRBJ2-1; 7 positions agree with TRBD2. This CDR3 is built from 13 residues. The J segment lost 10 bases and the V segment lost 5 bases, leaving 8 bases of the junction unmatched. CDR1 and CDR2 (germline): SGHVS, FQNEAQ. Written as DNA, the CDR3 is TGTGCCAGCAGCCCCGGGAGCGGGGACGAGCAGTTCTTC. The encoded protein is CASSPGSGDEQFF.

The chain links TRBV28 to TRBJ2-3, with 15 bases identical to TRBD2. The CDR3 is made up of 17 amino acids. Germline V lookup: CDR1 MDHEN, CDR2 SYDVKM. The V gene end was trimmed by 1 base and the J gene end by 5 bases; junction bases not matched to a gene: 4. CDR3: CASSLLGLAGGVDTQYF. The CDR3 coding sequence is TGTGCCAGCAGTTTATTAGGACTAGCGGGAGGGGTAGATACGCAGTATTTT.

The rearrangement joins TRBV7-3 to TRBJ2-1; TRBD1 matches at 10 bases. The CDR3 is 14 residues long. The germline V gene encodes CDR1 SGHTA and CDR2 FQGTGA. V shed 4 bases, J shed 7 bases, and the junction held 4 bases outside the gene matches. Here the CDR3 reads CASSSTGGGNEQFF. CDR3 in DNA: TGTGCCAGCAGCTCGACAGGGGGCGGGAATGAGCAGTTCTTC. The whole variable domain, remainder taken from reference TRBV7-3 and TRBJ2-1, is GAGVSQTPSNKVTEKGKYVELRCDPISGHTALYWYRQSLGQGPEFLIYFQGTGAADDSGLPNDRFFAVRPEGSVSTLKIQRTERGDSAVYLCASSSTGGGNEQFFGPGTRLTVL.

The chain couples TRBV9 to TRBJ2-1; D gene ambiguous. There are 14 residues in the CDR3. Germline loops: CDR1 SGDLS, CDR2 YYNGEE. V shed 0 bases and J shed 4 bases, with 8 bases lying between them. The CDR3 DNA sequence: TGTGCCAGCAGCGTAGCAGAAAGGTACAATGAGCAGTTCTTC. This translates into CASSVAERYNEQFF.

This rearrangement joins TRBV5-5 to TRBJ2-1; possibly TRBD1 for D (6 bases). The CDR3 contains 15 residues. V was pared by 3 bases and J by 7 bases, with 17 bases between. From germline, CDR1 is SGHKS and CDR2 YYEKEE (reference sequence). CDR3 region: CASSSTGWSGNEQFF. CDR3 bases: TGTGCCAGCAGCTCCACAGGGTGGTCTGGTAATGAGCAGTTCTTC.

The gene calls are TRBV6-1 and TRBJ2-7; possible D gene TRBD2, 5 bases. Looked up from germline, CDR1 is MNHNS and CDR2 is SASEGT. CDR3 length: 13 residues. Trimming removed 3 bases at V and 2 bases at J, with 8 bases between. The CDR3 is CASSDGRAYEQYV. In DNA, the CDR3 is TGTGCCAGCAGTGATGGGCGGGCCTACGAGCAGTACGTC.

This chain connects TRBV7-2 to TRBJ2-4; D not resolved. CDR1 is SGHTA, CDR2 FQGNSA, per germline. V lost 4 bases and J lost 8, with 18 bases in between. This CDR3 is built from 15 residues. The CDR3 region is CASSSPARTGDIQYF. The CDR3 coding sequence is TGTGCCAGCAGCTCCCCCGCACGGACGGGTGACATTCAGTACTTC.

The CDR3 spells CASSPTSGSGSYNEQFF. The CDR3 region has the DNA TGTGCCAGCAGCCCAACTAGCGGGAGCGGATCCTACAATGAGCAGTTCTTC. The chain couples TRBV9 to TRBJ2-1; TRBD2 matches 11 bases. In germline, CDR1 is SGDLS, CDR2 YYNGEE. Trimming at V came to 4 bases and at J to 1 base, leaving 7 bases not matched to a gene. The CDR3 covers 17 residues.

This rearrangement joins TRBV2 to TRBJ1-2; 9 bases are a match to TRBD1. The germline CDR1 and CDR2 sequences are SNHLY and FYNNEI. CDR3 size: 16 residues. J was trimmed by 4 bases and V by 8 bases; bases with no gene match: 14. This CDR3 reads CASSEQGALRGYGYTF. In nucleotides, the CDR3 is TGTGCCAGCTCCGAACAGGGGGCCCTCAGGGGCTATGGCTACACCTTC.

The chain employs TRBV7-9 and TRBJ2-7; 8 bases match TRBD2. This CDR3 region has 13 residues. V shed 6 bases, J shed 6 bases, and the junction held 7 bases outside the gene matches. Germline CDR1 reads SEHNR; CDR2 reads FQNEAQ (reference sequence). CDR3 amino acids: CASRSGTSREQYV. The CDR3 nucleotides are TGTGCCAGCAGATCCGGGACTAGTCGCGAGCAGTACGTC.

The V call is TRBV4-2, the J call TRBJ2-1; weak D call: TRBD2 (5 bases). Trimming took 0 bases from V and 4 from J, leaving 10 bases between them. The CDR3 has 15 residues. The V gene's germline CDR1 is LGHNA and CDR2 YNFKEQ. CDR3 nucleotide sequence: TGTGCCAGCAGCCAAGAAATCCTAGCTTACAATGAGCAGTTCTTC. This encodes CASSQEILAYNEQFF.

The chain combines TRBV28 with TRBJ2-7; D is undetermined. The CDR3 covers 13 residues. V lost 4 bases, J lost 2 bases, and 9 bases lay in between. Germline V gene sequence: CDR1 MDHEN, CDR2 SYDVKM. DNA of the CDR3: TGTGCCAGCAGTTACGACCTAACCTACGAGCAGTACTTC. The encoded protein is CASSYDLTYEQYF.

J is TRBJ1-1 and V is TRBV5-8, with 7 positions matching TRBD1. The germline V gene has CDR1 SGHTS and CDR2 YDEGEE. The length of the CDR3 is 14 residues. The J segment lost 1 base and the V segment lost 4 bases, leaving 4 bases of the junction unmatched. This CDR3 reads CASSLRTGNTEAFF. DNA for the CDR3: TGTGCCAGCAGCCTTCGGACAGGGAACACTGAAGCTTTCTTT.

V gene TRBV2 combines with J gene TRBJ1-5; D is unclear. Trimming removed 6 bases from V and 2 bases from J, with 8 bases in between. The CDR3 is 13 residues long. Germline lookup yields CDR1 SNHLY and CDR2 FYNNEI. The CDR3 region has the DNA TGTGCCAGCAGCCGGACGGGCAATCAGCCCCAGCATTTT. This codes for CASSRTGNQPQHF. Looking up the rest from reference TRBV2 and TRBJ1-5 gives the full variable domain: EPEVTQTPSHQVTQMGQEVILRCVPISNHLYFYWYRQILGQKVEFLVSFYNNEISEKSEIFDDQFSVERPDGSNFTLKIRSTKLEDSAMYFCASSRTGNQPQHFGDGTRLSIL.

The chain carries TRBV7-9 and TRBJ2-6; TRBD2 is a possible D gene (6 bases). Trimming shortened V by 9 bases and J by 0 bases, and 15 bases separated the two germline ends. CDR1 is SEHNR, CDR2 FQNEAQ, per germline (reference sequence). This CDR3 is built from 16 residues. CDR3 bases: TGTGCCAGACCTCCTAGCGTGGACTCTGGGGCCAACGTCCTGACTTTC. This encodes CARPPSVDSGANVLTF. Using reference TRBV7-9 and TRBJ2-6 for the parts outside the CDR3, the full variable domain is DTGVSQNPRHKITKRGQNVTFRCDPISEHNRLYWYRQTLGQGPEFLTYFQNEAQLEKSRLLSDRFSAERPKGSFSTLEIQRTEQGDSAMYLCARPPSVDSGANVLTFGAGSRLTVL.

The CDR3 loop is CASSPGYEQYV. CDR3 sequence (DNA): TGTGCCAGCAGCCCGGGCTACGAGCAGTACGTC. This rearrangement joins TRBV7-9 to TRBJ2-7; unclear D gene. The V gene lost 5 bases and the J gene lost 3 bases, with 5 bases spanning the gap. This CDR3 contains 11 residues. Germline assignment: CDR1 SEHNR and CDR2 FQNEAQ (reference sequence).

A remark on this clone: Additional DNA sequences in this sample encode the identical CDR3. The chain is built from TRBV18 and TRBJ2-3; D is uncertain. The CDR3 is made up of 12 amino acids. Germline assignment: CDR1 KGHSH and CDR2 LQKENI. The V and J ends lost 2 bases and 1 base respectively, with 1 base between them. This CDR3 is CASSPGTDTQYF. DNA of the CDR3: TGTGCCAGCTCACCAGGCACAGATACGCAGTATTTT. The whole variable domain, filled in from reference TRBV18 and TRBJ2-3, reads NAGVMQNPRHLVRRRGQEARLRCSPMKGHSHVYWYRQLPEEGLKFMVYLQKENIIDESGMPKERFSAEFPKEGPSILRIQQVVRGDSAAYFCASSPGTDTQYFGPGTRLTVL.

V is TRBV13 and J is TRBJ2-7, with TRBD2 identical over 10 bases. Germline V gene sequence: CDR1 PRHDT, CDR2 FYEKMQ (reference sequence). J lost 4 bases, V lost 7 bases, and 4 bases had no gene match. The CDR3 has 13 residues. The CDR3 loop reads CASISSGSYEQYF. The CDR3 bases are TGTGCCAGCATTTCTAGCGGGAGTTACGAGCAGTACTTC. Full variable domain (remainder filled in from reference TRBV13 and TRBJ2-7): AAGVIQSPRHLIKEKRETATLKCYPIPRHDTVYWYQQGPGQDPQFLISFYEKMQSDKGSIPDRFSAQQFSDYHSELNMSSLELGDSALYFCASISSGSYEQYFGPGTRLTVT.

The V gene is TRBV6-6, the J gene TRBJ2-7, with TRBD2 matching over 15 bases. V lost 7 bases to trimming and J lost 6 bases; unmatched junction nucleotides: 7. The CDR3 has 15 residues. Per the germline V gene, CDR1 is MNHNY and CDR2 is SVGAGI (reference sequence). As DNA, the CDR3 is TGTGCCAGCACCGGACTAGCGGGAGGGCCCAGCGAGCAGTACGTC. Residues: CASTGLAGGPSEQYV.

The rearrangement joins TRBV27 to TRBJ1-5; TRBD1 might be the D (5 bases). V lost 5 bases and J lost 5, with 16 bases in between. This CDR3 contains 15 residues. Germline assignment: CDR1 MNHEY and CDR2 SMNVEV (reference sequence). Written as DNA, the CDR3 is TGTGCCAGCAGTCCGTCCCCTGACAGAGATCAGCCCCAGCATTTT. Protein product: CASSPSPDRDQPQHF.

In nucleotides, the CDR3 is TGTGCCAGCAGTGTCCGGGAAACCAATGAGCAGTTCTTC. Protein product: CASSVRETNEQFF. The chain uses TRBV6-5 and TRBJ2-1; D possibly corresponds to TRBD2 (5 bases). There are 13 residues in the CDR3. Trimming took 5 bases from V and 6 from J, leaving 11 bases between them. Germline V gene lookup returns CDR1 MNHEY and CDR2 SVGAGI.